Presented here are 13 T cell receptor beta chains from one specimen sequenced in a study of blood T cell repertoires in COVID-19. TCRdb's copy holds only in-frame clones and misses some; the assay was immunoSEQ multiplex PCR. The sample contains 290,000 or so clones, 87% of which appear only once. Sequenced sample: peripheral blood. These receptors originate from a man younger than 30 with active or convalescent COVID-19.

The gene calls are TRBV5-1 and TRBJ2-4, with D possibly matching TRBD1 (5 bases). CDR1 SGHRS and CDR2 YFSETQ come from the germline V gene. Trimming cost V 4 bases and J 8 bases, with 13 bases left between them. The CDR3 consists of 13 residues. CDR3 in DNA: TGCGCCAGCAGCGAGGACCAAGGGGACATTCAGTACTTC. It codes for CASSEDQGDIQYF.

This chain connects TRBV14 to TRBJ2-3, with TRBD2 matching over 9 bases. CDR1 and CDR2 (germline): SGHDN, FVKESK. The J segment lost 0 bases and the V segment lost 1 base, leaving 8 bases of the junction unmatched. The CDR3 extends over 18 amino acids. CDR3 sequence: CASSQGGGRARSTDTQYF. Written as DNA, the CDR3 is TGTGCCAGCAGCCAAGGGGGCGGGAGGGCCCGGAGCACAGATACGCAGTATTTT.

The chain employs TRBV28 and TRBJ1-4; D is uncertain. The V end was cut by 7 bases, the J end by 4 bases, with 13 bases between. CDR1 MDHEN and CDR2 SYDVKM come from the germline V gene. There are 14 residues in the CDR3. This CDR3 reads CASTGPRHNEKLFF. The CDR3 nucleotides read TGTGCCAGCACAGGCCCGCGACATAATGAAAAACTGTTTTTT. Supplemented by reference TRBV28 and TRBJ1-4, the full variable domain reads DVKVTQSSRYLVKRTGEKVFLECVQDMDHENMFWYRQDPGLGLRLIYFSYDVKMKEKGDIPEGYSVSREKKERFSLILESASTNQTSMYLCASTGPRHNEKLFFGSGTQLSVL.

V and J are TRBV28 and TRBJ2-7, with no clear D. The germline V gene encodes CDR1 MDHEN and CDR2 SYDVKM. Trimming shortened V by 3 bases and J by 6 bases, and 9 bases separated the two germline ends. CDR3 size: 12 residues. CDR3 loop: CASSFGDGEQYF. DNA for the CDR3: TGTGCCAGCAGTTTCGGAGATGGCGAGCAGTACTTC.

V gene TRBV6-5 combines with J gene TRBJ1-4; 9 bases match TRBD1. In germline, CDR1 is MNHEY, CDR2 SVGAGI. The CDR3 sequence is 14 residues long. Losses at the gene ends were 4 bases for V and 7 bases for J; bases not matched to a gene: 4. The CDR3 nucleotides are TGTGCCAGCAGTTGGACAGGGGTCGGTGAAAAACTGTTTTTT. Translating it yields CASSWTGVGEKLFF.

The V gene is TRBV27, the J gene TRBJ1-1, with D maybe TRBD1 (5 bases). This CDR3 region has 13 residues. Looked up from germline, CDR1 is MNHEY and CDR2 is SMNVEV (reference sequence). The V and J ends lost 2 bases and 5 bases respectively, with 9 bases between them. The CDR3 sequence is CASSLGGETEAFF. The CDR3 DNA reads as TGTGCCAGCAGTTTAGGGGGGGAGACTGAAGCTTTCTTT.

The chain joins TRBV10-1 to TRBJ2-7; 14 nucleotides align to TRBD2. The CDR3 consists of 16 residues. The germline V gene encodes CDR1 WNHNN and CDR2 SYGVQD (reference sequence). The V and J ends lost 3 bases and 7 bases, in that order; junction bases with no gene match: 8. The CDR3 DNA sequence: TGCGCCAGCAGTGAAAGGGGACTAGCGGGAGCCAAGGAGCAGTACTTC. Translated, it gives CASSERGLAGAKEQYF.

V and J are TRBV5-6 and TRBJ2-3; 12 nucleotides line up with TRBD2. Germline V gene data show CDR1 as SGHDT and CDR2 as YYEEEE. The CDR3 is made up of 15 amino acids. V was pared by 7 bases and J by 3 bases, with 6 bases of the junction left unmatched. CDR3 loop: CASLSTSGSTDTQYF. CDR3 bases: TGTGCCAGCCTTTCGACTAGCGGGAGTACAGATACGCAGTATTTT.

The chain employs TRBV28 and TRBJ1-5; D is uncertain. V was shortened by 2 bases and J by 1 base, with 9 bases between the two germline ends. The germline V gene has CDR1 MDHEN and CDR2 SYDVKM. The CDR3 sequence is 15 residues long. CDR3 DNA sequence: TGTGCCAGCAGTTTACCGGGTCGGAGCAATCAGCCCCAGCATTTT. It specifies CASSLPGRSNQPQHF.

The chain recombines TRBV5-1 with TRBJ2-7; TRBD1 matches 10 bases. The germline V gene has CDR1 SGHRS and CDR2 YFSETQ. The CDR3 consists of 16 residues. V trimming: 3 bases; J trimming: 4 bases; junction bases outside the gene matches: 10. The CDR3 coding sequence is TGCGCCAGCAGCTCATACCCGGGACAGGGGTCGTACGAGCAGTACTTC. It encodes CASSSYPGQGSYEQYF.

This clone was observed a single time. The genes are TRBV5-1 and TRBJ2-2, with 7 positions matching TRBD2. V was pared by 1 base and J by 0 bases, with 6 bases of the junction left unmatched. The CDR3 has 17 residues. Germline V gene data show CDR1 as SGHRS and CDR2 as YFSETQ. CDR3 sequence: CASSLLPAGANTGELFF. The CDR3 DNA follows: TGCGCCAGCAGCTTGCTCCCGGCGGGAGCGAACACCGGGGAGCTGTTTTTT.

V gene TRBV9 combines with J gene TRBJ2-7; TRBD2 matches at 14 bases. Germline V gene lookup returns CDR1 SGDLS and CDR2 YYNGEE. The CDR3 length is 17 residues. Unmatched junction bases numbered 13, after V lost 4 bases and J lost 7 bases. CDR3 sequence: CASSPGTSGGLWGEQYF. CDR3 in DNA: TGTGCCAGCAGCCCCGGGACTAGCGGGGGTTTGTGGGGGGAGCAGTACTTC.

The J gene is TRBJ1-5, the V gene TRBV10-2, with no clear D. Germline V gives CDR1 WSHSY, CDR2 SAAADI. Deletions cut 4 bases from V and 0 bases from J, with 7 bases between. The CDR3 is 14 amino acids. This CDR3 reads CASSALNSNQPQHF. The CDR3, as DNA: TGCGCCAGCAGTGCTCTAAATAGCAATCAGCCCCAGCATTTT.